The next 18 T cell receptor beta chains were all read from a single sample in a study of post-analysis software for immune sequencing data. Study-wide findings and caveats: Relative to controls, patients had 4 or 5 TRBV segments at higher frequency, with TRBV5-6, TRBV5-1 and TRBV20-1 among these.

The TCR beta cDNA libraries carried unique molecular identifiers. TCRdb redid the calling of the PCR reads with MiXCR, one entry per CDR3 protein. The table lists some 690,000 distinct CDR3 sequences, approximately 30% of them singletons. No cognate antigen is known for these TCRs. The sample comprised blood. The receptors were gathered from a girl between 10 and 17 years old with multiple sclerosis.

This sequence joins TRBV29-1 and TRBJ1-1; D uncertain. Germline CDR1 is SQVTM and CDR2 is ANQGSEA. V gave up 4 bases and J gave up 0 bases, with 9 bases separating them. There are 13 residues in the CDR3. The CDR3 is CSVGRQMNTEAFF. As DNA, the CDR3 is TGCAGCGTTGGGAGGCAGATGAACACTGAAGCTTTCTTT.

The CDR3 bases are TGTGCCAGCAGGGCCTCGCAGGGGGTAAGAGATACGCAGTATTTT. This translates into CASRASQGVRDTQYF. The chain couples TRBV12-3 or TRBV12-4 to TRBJ2-3, with 7 bases that match TRBD1. The V gene end was trimmed by 6 bases and the J gene end by 5 bases; junction bases not matched to a gene: 11. This CDR3 comprises 15 residues.

The V and J genes are TRBV20-1 and TRBJ2-1; D ambiguous. The CDR3 consists of 11 residues. The V gene lost 2 bases and the J gene lost 12 bases, with 11 bases spanning the gap. Germline V gene lookup returns CDR1 DFQATT and CDR2 SNEGSKA (reference sequence). This chain's CDR3 is CSARCLVGQFF. CDR3 bases: TGCAGTGCTAGATGCCTAGTAGGGCAGTTCTTC.

This clonotype turned up a few times. This chain uses TRBV27 with TRBJ1-2; no clear D. With 2 bases removed from V and 1 base from J, the gap between germline ends came to 11 bases. CDR1 and CDR2 (germline): MNHEY, SMNVEV (reference sequence). The CDR3 is made up of 15 amino acids. The CDR3 region is CASSLGVGVNYGYTF. DNA for the CDR3: TGTGCCAGCAGTTTAGGAGTCGGGGTTAACTATGGCTACACCTTC.

The chain couples TRBV4-2 to TRBJ1-1; D perhaps matches TRBD1 (6 bases). From germline, CDR1 is LGHNA and CDR2 YNFKEQ. The germline V and J ends were trimmed by 1 base and 7 bases, with 7 bases remaining between them. This CDR3 is 12 amino acids long. The CDR3 loop is CASSQGGGEAFF. CDR3 bases: TGTGCCAGCAGCCAAGGAGGGGGTGAAGCTTTCTTT.

This clonotype was seen more than once but under ten times. The genes are TRBV20-1 and TRBJ2-3; the D gene is possibly TRBD2 (6 bases). Germline values: CDR1 DFQATT, CDR2 SNEGSKA (reference sequence). This CDR3 is built from 13 residues. V was shortened by 5 bases and J by 4 bases, with 13 bases between the two germline ends. CDR3 residues: CSAPGSRADTQYF. As DNA, the CDR3 is TGCAGTGCTCCCGGGAGTAGGGCAGATACGCAGTATTTT.

The chain combines TRBV5-1 with TRBJ2-5, with 9 bases identical to TRBD1. This CDR3 region has 15 residues. Germline CDR1 is SGHRS and CDR2 is YFSETQ. J was trimmed by 4 bases and V by 2 bases; bases with no gene match: 6. The CDR3 nucleotides are TGCGCCAGCAGCTTCTATCCGGGACAGGGAGAGACCCAGTACTTC. The encoded protein is CASSFYPGQGETQYF.

The V call is TRBV5-5, the J call TRBJ2-1, with 7 bases aligning to TRBD1. V gave up 4 bases and J gave up 8 bases; unmatched junction bases: 9. CDR1 SGHKS and CDR2 YYEKEE come from the germline V gene (reference sequence). The length of the CDR3 is 14 residues. In nucleotides, the CDR3 is TGTGCCAGCAGCCCTATGTCAGGGGGATATGAGCAGTTCTTC. Protein sequence: CASSPMSGGYEQFF.

This clonotype has more than one count but fewer than ten. The J gene is TRBJ2-7, the V gene TRBV5-1, with 11 positions matching TRBD2. From germline, CDR1 is SGHRS and CDR2 YFSETQ. CDR3 length: 15 residues. Unmatched junction bases numbered 6, after V lost 1 base and J lost 6 bases. CDR3: CASSLFSGRASEQYF. As DNA, the CDR3 is TGCGCCAGCAGCTTGTTTAGCGGGAGGGCCTCCGAGCAGTACTTC.

The gene calls are TRBV4-3 and TRBJ1-6; D unresolved. Germline CDR1 and CDR2: LGHNA and YSLEER. Deletions cut 0 bases from V and 0 bases from J, with 6 bases between. There are 16 residues in the CDR3. CDR3: CASSQDSGSYNSPLHF. CDR3 bases: TGCGCCAGCAGCCAAGATTCGGGCTCCTATAATTCACCCCTCCACTTT.

The chain combines TRBV9 with TRBJ2-7; tentative D call: TRBD2 (5 bases). The CDR3 spans 15 residues. CDR1 is SGDLS and CDR2 is YYNGEE in the germline V gene. Trimming removed 4 bases from V and 3 bases from J, with 17 bases in between. In DNA, the CDR3 is TGTGCCAGCAGCCCCCGGGGTCAGAGAGGCTACGAGCAGTACTTC. Translating gives CASSPRGQRGYEQYF.

The chain uses TRBV25-1 and TRBJ1-2; unclear D gene. Looked up from germline, CDR1 is MGHDK and CDR2 is SYGVNS. Trimming removed 6 bases at V and 7 bases at J, with 9 bases between. This CDR3 is 11 amino acids long. The CDR3 DNA reads as TGTGCCAGCAGGGAGGGTGTTGGCTACACCTTC. It is translated as CASREGVGYTF.

There are a few counts of this clonotype. The V call is TRBV20-1, the J call TRBJ1-1, with D tentatively TRBD1 (6 bases). This CDR3 region has 13 residues. The V end lost 4 bases, the J end lost 5 bases, and 14 bases lay between the germline ends. The germline gives CDR1 DFQATT, CDR2 SNEGSKA (reference sequence). The CDR3 protein is CSATGQSGTEAFF. The CDR3 DNA reads TGCAGTGCTACAGGACAGTCGGGTACTGAAGCTTTCTTT.

This chain joins TRBV27 and TRBJ2-4, with 11 bases that match TRBD1. The V segment lost 1 base and the J segment 1 base; nucleotides outside the gene matches: 6. The CDR3 totals 18 residues. Germline CDR1 and CDR2: MNHEY and SMNVEV (reference sequence). Here the CDR3 reads CASSLYNRDRGAKNIQYF. For the CDR3, the DNA is TGTGCCAGCAGTTTATATAACCGGGACAGGGGGGCCAAAAACATTCAGTACTTC.

This chain connects TRBV6-5 to TRBJ2-1; D gene unclear. Trimming pared 2 bases from V and 4 bases from J, leaving 12 bases between. The CDR3 is 15 amino acids. In germline, CDR1 is MNHEY, CDR2 SVGAGI. The CDR3 protein is CASSYISVNYNEQFF. DNA for the CDR3: TGTGCCAGCAGTTACATCTCGGTGAATTACAATGAGCAGTTCTTC.

The V gene is TRBV11-2, the J gene TRBJ2-1, with D unclear. The CDR3 runs to 16 residues. The germline V and J ends were trimmed by 5 bases and 12 bases, with 26 bases remaining between them. Germline V gene data show CDR1 as SGHAT and CDR2 as FQNNGV. The CDR3 bases are TGTGCCAGCAGCCCCGAGAACACGGCGATGGCAATGGGGCAGTTCTTC. It codes for CASSPENTAMAMGQFF.

V and J are TRBV4-1 and TRBJ1-4, with D possibly TRBD1 on 6 matching bases. V was pared by 4 bases and J by 7 bases, with 16 bases between. This CDR3 comprises 15 residues. CDR1 is MGHRA and CDR2 is YSYEKL in the germline V gene. Here the CDR3 DNA reads TGCGCCAGCAGCCCTGAGATGGGGGGCTCTGAAAAACTGTTTTTT. It yields the protein CASSPEMGGSEKLFF.

The V call is TRBV6-4, the J call TRBJ2-3; possibly TRBD1 for D (5 bases). CDR3 length: 16 residues. Germline V gives CDR1 MRHNA, CDR2 SNTAGT. The ends were cut back, 2 bases at V and 4 bases at J, with 16 bases in the middle. The CDR3 region is CASSDTNGRAADTQYF. For the CDR3, the DNA is TGTGCCAGCAGTGACACTAACGGCAGGGCGGCAGATACGCAGTATTTT.